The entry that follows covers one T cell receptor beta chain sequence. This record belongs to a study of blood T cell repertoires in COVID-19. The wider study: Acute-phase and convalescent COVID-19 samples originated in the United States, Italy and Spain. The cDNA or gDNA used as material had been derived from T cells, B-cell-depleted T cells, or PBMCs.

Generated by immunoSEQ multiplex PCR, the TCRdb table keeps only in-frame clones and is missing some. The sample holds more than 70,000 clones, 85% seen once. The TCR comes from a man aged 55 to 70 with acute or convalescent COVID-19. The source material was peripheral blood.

CDR3 sequence (DNA): TGTGCCAGCAGGCCCCGACGACAGTCCTACGAGCAGTACTTC. This translates into CASRPRRQSYEQYF. The V call is TRBV6-5, the J call TRBJ2-7, with D tentatively TRBD1 (5 bases). This CDR3 contains 14 residues. Germline values: CDR1 MNHEY, CDR2 SVGAGI. Between the trimmed V and J ends, which lost 6 bases and 1 base, there was a span of 13 bases.